The rows below give T cell receptor beta chains drawn from one sample of a study of Ad26.COV2.S vaccination and SARS-CoV-2 variants. Clones were read by immunoSEQ multiplex PCR, and TCRdb kept only the in-frame ones, dropping some. The profile shows 180,000 or so clones, 87% of them singletons. The starting material was peripheral blood, obtained after recovery from COVID-19. Receptors originate from a human donor who had recovered from COVID-19. Each CDR3 is given with its conserved first and last residue. The D gene is left open where the match is weak. The size entry is marked missing in some rows and otherwise reads once, few, many or a size class.

. . 16 TRBJ1-6 TRBV4-2 CASSQGDPASNSPLHF TGTGCCAGCAGCCAAGGTGACCCAGCTTCAAATTCACCCCTCCACTTT
. . 16 TRBJ1-4 TRBV9 CASSVVGGGGNEKLFF TGTGCCAGCAGCGTAGTGGGGGGTGGAGGTAATGAAAAACTGTTTTTT
few . 16 TRBJ2-7 TRBV7-9 CASSFSHGQGRYEQYF TGTGCCAGCAGCTTCTCACATGGGCAGGGCCGCTACGAGCAGTACTTC
once . 12 TRBJ2-5 TRBV24-1 CATNRFQETQYF TGTGCCACCAACAGGTTCCAAGAGACCCAGTACTTC
. . 16 TRBJ1-1 TRBV6-5 CASSYSIGQKNTEAFF TGTGCCAGCAGTTACTCGATAGGCCAAAAGAACACTGAAGCTTTCTTT
. TRBD2 15 TRBJ2-3 TRBV7-8 CASSLGGAGDDTQYF TGTGCCAGCAGCTTAGGTGGGGCGGGGGATGATACGCAGTATTTT
. . 15 TRBJ1-5 TRBV5-1 CASSLEGTPNQPQHF TGCGCCAGCAGCTTGGAGGGGACACCTAATCAGCCCCAGCATTTT
. . 11 TRBJ2-7 TRBV7-9 CASSFDYAQYF TGTGCCAGCAGCTTTGATTACGCGCAGTACTTC
. TRBD1 14 TRBJ1-5 TRBV28 CATFQGALNQPQHF TGTGCCACCTTTCAGGGGGCTCTCAATCAGCCCCAGCATTTT
. . 15 TRBJ2-1 TRBV11-2 CASSHGRKSYNEQFF TGTGCCAGCAGCCACGGCCGGAAATCCTACAATGAGCAGTTCTTC
. . 16 TRBJ2-2 TRBV3-1/TRBV3-2 CASSQDQVTNTGELFF TGTGCCAGCAGCCAAGATCAGGTCACTAACACCGGGGAGCTGTTTTTT
. . 11 TRBJ2-7 TRBV3-1/TRBV3-2 CASSGSYEQYF TGTGCCAGCAGCGGGAGCTACGAGCAGTACTTC
. TRBD2 19 TRBJ2-7 TRBV18 CASSPMVLAGGLGSYEQYF TGTGCCAGCTCACCAATGGTGCTAGCGGGAGGCCTGGGCTCCTACGAGCAGTACTTC
. . 13 TRBJ1-2 TRBV7-6 CASSYPAGNGYTF TGTGCCAGCAGCTACCCGGCGGGGAATGGCTACACCTTC
. TRBD2 16 TRBJ2-2 TRBV3-1/TRBV3-2 CASSLGTSGSGGELFF TGTGCCAGCAGCCTCGGGACTAGCGGGAGTGGCGGGGAGCTGTTTTTT
once TRBD2 13 TRBJ2-1 TRBV6-5 CATKGRANNEQFF TGTGCCACCAAGGGGAGGGCTAACAATGAGCAGTTCTTC
. TRBD1 18 TRBJ2-3 TRBV4-1 CASSQGPHRTGSTDTQYF TGCGCCAGCAGCCAGGGCCCCCACCGGACAGGTAGCACAGATACGCAGTATTTT
. TRBD1 12 TRBJ2-5 TRBV5-1 CASSSGGETQYF TGCGCCAGCAGTTCAGGGGGAGAGACCCAGTACTTC
. TRBD1 15 TRBJ2-1 TRBV19 CASNRNRGSYNEQFF TGTGCCAGTAATCGGAACAGGGGGTCCTACAATGAGCAGTTCTTC
. TRBD1 15 TRBJ1-2 TRBV30 CAWSERDRDNYGYTF TGTGCCTGGAGTGAGCGTGACAGGGATAACTATGGCTACACCTTC
once . 15 TRBJ2-1 TRBV27 CASSFYEGSYNEQFF TGTGCCAGCAGTTTTTATGAGGGCTCCTACAATGAGCAGTTCTTC
. . 12 TRBJ2-2 TRBV19 CASSIRAGELFF TGTGCCAGTAGTATAAGGGCCGGGGAGCTGTTTTTT
. TRBD2 16 TRBJ2-3 TRBV3-1/TRBV3-2 CASSRGTSGSTDTQYF TGTGCCAGCAGCCGAGGGACTAGCGGTAGCACAGATACGCAGTATTTT
. TRBD1 15 TRBJ1-1 TRBV5-5 CASSYTGGGGTEAFF TGTGCCAGCAGCTATACAGGGGGCGGGGGCACTGAAGCTTTCTTT
. . 14 TRBJ2-2 TRBV5-1 CASSPLAGTGELFF TGCGCCAGCAGCCCACTAGCCGGCACCGGGGAGCTGTTTTTT
. . 13 TRBJ1-1 TRBV29-1 CSVVTGWDTEAFF TGCAGCGTTGTAACAGGTTGGGACACTGAAGCTTTCTTT
once . 16 TRBJ2-6 TRBV11-2 CASSQGLSSRANVLTF TGTGCCAGCAGCCAGGGACTCTCCAGCCGGGCCAACGTCCTGACTTTC
. TRBD1 15 TRBJ1-6 TRBV2 CASRRQGQGGSPLHF TGTGCCAGCAGGCGCCAAGGACAGGGCGGTTCACCCCTCCACTTT
once . 13 TRBJ2-7 TRBV5-8 CASSPLAWYEQYF TGTGCCAGCAGCCCCCTAGCGTGGTACGAGCAGTACTTC
. TRBD2 17 TRBJ2-1 TRBV3-1/TRBV3-2 CASSQRVRTSGHNEQFF TGTGCCAGCAGCCAAAGGGTCAGAACTAGCGGACACAATGAGCAGTTCTTC
once . 14 TRBJ2-1 TRBV19 CASSLSGSYNEQFF TGTGCCAGTAGTCTTAGCGGCTCCTACAATGAGCAGTTCTTC
. . 14 TRBJ2-2 TRBV9 CASSARAYTGELFF TGTGCCAGCAGCGCGAGGGCCTACACCGGGGAGCTGTTTTTT
few TRBD1 15 TRBJ1-2 TRBV4-1 CASSPRTGEGYGYTF TGCGCCAGCAGCCCGAGGACAGGGGAGGGCTATGGCTACACCTTC
. . 17 TRBJ2-2 TRBV9 CASSVRRGQSNTGELFF TGTGCCAGCAGCGTAAGGAGGGGCCAATCGAACACCGGGGAGCTGTTTTTT
. TRBD2 15 TRBJ2-1 TRBV29-1 CSLRLAGEPYNEQFF TGCAGCTTACGACTAGCGGGGGAACCCTACAATGAGCAGTTCTTC
. . 13 TRBJ2-2 TRBV12-3/TRBV12-4 CASGQTNTGELFF TGTGCCAGCGGGCAGACGAACACCGGGGAGCTGTTTTTT
. TRBD1 11 TRBJ1-1 TRBV19 CASSRTGEAFF TGTGCCAGTAGTAGGACAGGAGAAGCTTTCTTT
. TRBD2 14 TRBJ2-3 TRBV2 CASRQRENTDTQYF TGTGCCAGCAGGCAGCGGGAGAACACAGATACGCAGTATTTT
few . 16 TRBJ2-5 TRBV4-1 CASSQDQGAGLKTQYF TGCGCCAGCAGCCAAGATCAAGGTGCGGGGTTAAAGACCCAGTACTTC
. . 12 TRBJ2-2 TRBV2 CASSLGTGELFF TGTGCCAGCAGCCTTGGGACCGGGGAGCTGTTTTTT
. . 15 TRBJ1-2 TRBV6-4 CASSDSSGTIDGYTF TGTGCCAGCAGTGACTCGAGTGGGACAATCGATGGCTACACCTTC
. . 11 TRBJ2-7 TRBV11-2 CASSILYEQYF TGTGCCAGCAGCATTCTCTACGAGCAGTACTTC
. . 15 TRBJ2-2 TRBV27 CASSLLGGLVGELFF TGTGCCAGCAGTTTACTCGGGGGGCTGGTCGGGGAGCTGTTTTTT
. . 12 TRBJ2-1 TRBV9 CASSVGTDEQFF TGTGCCAGCAGCGTAGGGACGGATGAGCAGTTCTTC
. . 12 TRBJ1-1 TRBV10-3 CAIRGGWAEAFF TGTGCCATCAGGGGGGGGTGGGCTGAAGCTTTCTTT
. TRBD1 15 TRBJ1-5 TRBV5-1 CASSLGTGGQQPQHF TGCGCCAGCAGCTTGGGTACAGGGGGCCAACAGCCCCAGCATTTT
. . 14 TRBJ2-7 TRBV6-5 CASSSTPDSYEQYF TGTGCCAGCAGTTCCACCCCCGACAGTTACGAGCAGTACTTC
few . 14 TRBJ1-2 TRBV7-3 CASSQDGGVGGYTF TGTGCCAGCAGCCAGGACGGAGGAGTTGGCGGCTACACCTTC